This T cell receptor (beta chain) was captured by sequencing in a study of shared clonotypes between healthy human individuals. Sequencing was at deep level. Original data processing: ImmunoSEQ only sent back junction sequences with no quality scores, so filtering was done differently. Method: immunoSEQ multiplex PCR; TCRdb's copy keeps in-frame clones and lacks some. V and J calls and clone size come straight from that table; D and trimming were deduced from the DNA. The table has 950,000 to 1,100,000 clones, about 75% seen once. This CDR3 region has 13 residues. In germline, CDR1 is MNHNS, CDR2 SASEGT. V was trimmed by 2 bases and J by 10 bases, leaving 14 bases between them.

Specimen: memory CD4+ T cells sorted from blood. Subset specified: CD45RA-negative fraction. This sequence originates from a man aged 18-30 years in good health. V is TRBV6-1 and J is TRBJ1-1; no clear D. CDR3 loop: CASSESRASRAFF. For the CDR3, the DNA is TGTGCCAGCAGTGAATCTCGGGCCTCGAGAGCTTTCTTT.